Following are 32 T cell receptor beta chains from one sample sequenced in a study of CD8+CD57+ T cells in acquired aplastic anemia. Researchers used genomic DNA as the template to profile TCR beta VDJ and CDR3. TCRdb reprocessed the reads via MiXCR and lists one record per CDR3 protein. The data hold 150,000 to 200,000 distinct CDR3 sequences, with about 47% observed a single time. Input material: sorted CD4+, CD8+, or CD8+CD57+ T cells (not recorded which) from PBMCs. The receptors here all came from a human donor in good health.

CDR3 DNA: TGTGCCAGTAGTATAAGAGCGGGAGACTACAATGAGCAGTTCTTC. Amino acids: CASSIRAGDYNEQFF. The chain is built from TRBV19 and TRBJ2-1; 8 nucleotides match TRBD2. J was trimmed by 3 bases and V by 2 bases; bases with no gene match: 3. Germline V gene sequence: CDR1 LNHDA, CDR2 SQIVND (reference sequence). The CDR3 spans 15 residues.

This chain links TRBV7-9 with TRBJ2-1, with D possibly being TRBD1 (6 bases). This CDR3 region has 12 residues. Trimming shortened V by 3 bases and J by 10 bases, and 10 bases separated the two germline ends. Germline CDR1 SEHNR, CDR2 FQNEAQ (reference sequence). CDR3 residues: CASSLTGQEQFF. The CDR3 DNA reads TGTGCCAGCAGCTTGACAGGTCAAGAGCAGTTCTTC.

The chain couples TRBV27 to TRBJ2-5; 14 bases agree with TRBD2. The germline gives CDR1 MNHEY, CDR2 SMNVEV (reference sequence). Germline trimming cut 4 bases from V and 2 bases from J; bases unmatched to any gene: 3. The CDR3 runs 16 residues. The CDR3, as DNA: TGTGCCAGCAGTTCAGGACTAGCGGGGGGACAAGAGACCCAGTACTTC. It encodes CASSSGLAGGQETQYF.

This clonotype was recorded many times. This sequence joins TRBV7-2 and TRBJ2-1, with 14 bases that match TRBD2. Trimming at V came to 3 bases and at J to 15 bases, leaving 4 bases not matched to a gene. This CDR3 spans 13 amino acids. Germline CDR1 is SGHTA and CDR2 is FQGNSA. The CDR3 is CASSLGTSGSRFF. The CDR3 DNA follows: TGTGCCAGCAGCTTGGGGACTAGCGGGAGTAGGTTCTTC.

The chain joins TRBV20-1 to TRBJ1-6; TRBD1 is a possible D gene (6 bases). Germline values: CDR1 DFQATT, CDR2 SNEGSKA (reference sequence). The CDR3 contains 15 residues. This CDR3 is CSPWGAPANNSPLHF. DNA of the CDR3: TGCAGCCCTTGGGGGGCGCCGGCTAATAATTCACCCCTCCACTTT.

Details on this clonotype: A much larger clonotype is one base distant, so this may be a read error. This rearrangement joins TRBV30 to TRBJ2-7; TRBD2 aligns across 14 bases. The CDR3 is made up of 13 amino acids. Germline CDR1 reads GTSNPN; CDR2 reads SVGIG (reference sequence). The CDR3 here is CAAGLAGEREQYF. Written as DNA, the CDR3 is TGTGCAGCGGGACTAGCGGGAGAGCGAGAGCAGTACTTC.

In this sample, this clonotype turned up many times. V usage is TRBV20-1 and J usage is TRBJ1-1, with D unclear. The CDR3 runs to 13 residues. The ends were cut back, 2 bases at V and 2 bases at J, with 9 bases in the middle. CDR1 and CDR2 from the germline V gene are DFQATT and SNEGSKA (reference sequence). The CDR3 nucleotides are TGCAGTGCTAGAAGGCAGTTCAACACTGAAGCTTTCTTT. Residues: CSARRQFNTEAFF.

This clonotype has a handful of counts. The junction departs from the called germline gene at one end, perhaps through a read error. V usage is TRBV11-1 and J usage is TRBJ2-7; 13 bases line up with TRBD2. Germline CDR1 and CDR2: SGHAT and FQDESV (reference sequence). This CDR3 region has 20 residues. CDR3 coding DNA: TGTGCCAGCAGCGCTAGCACTACTTCTGGACTAGCGGGAGTCTCCTACGATCAGTACTTC. Amino acid sequence: CASSASTTSGLAGVSYDQYF.

The chain combines TRBV29-1 with TRBJ2-1; D remains ambiguous. Trimming pared 8 bases from V and 10 bases from J, leaving 12 bases between. In germline, CDR1 is SQVTM, CDR2 ANQGSEA. The CDR3 loop spans 10 amino acids. This chain's CDR3 is CSLDSSEQFF. In nucleotides, the CDR3 is TGCAGCTTGGATTCGAGCGAGCAGTTCTTC.

This clonotype was seen at least ten times. This chain uses TRBV7-2 with TRBJ1-2; 8 nucleotides agree with TRBD1. The trim removed 0 bases at V and 7 bases at J, leaving 4 bases unmatched. The germline CDR1 and CDR2 sequences are SGHTA and FQGNSA. This CDR3 comprises 14 residues. CDR3 protein: CASSLAQGAFGYTF. The DNA for the CDR3 is TGTGCCAGCAGCTTAGCCCAGGGGGCGTTTGGCTACACCTTC.

DNA of the CDR3: TGCAGTGCTGAGCGGGAGGGCCGCAATGAGCAGTTCTTC. This codes for CSAEREGRNEQFF. The V call is TRBV20-1, the J call TRBJ2-1; 10 nucleotides agree with TRBD2. The junction had 4 bases not matched to a gene; V was cut back by 5 bases and J by 6 bases. This CDR3 comprises 13 residues. CDR1 DFQATT and CDR2 SNEGSKA come from the germline V gene (reference sequence).

This clonotype has a count of ten or more. This chain joins TRBV12-3 or TRBV12-4 and TRBJ2-1, with 7 bases matching TRBD2. This CDR3 is built from 16 residues. Trimming at V came to 0 bases and at J to 5 bases, leaving 7 bases not matched to a gene. CDR3 sequence reads: CASSLAGGGPNNEQFF. The CDR3 nucleotides read TGTGCCAGCAGTTTAGCGGGGGGAGGGCCTAACAATGAGCAGTTCTTC.

V and J are TRBV6-1 and TRBJ1-5; D may be TRBD1 (6 bases). The CDR3 sequence is 17 residues long. V was pared by 3 bases and J by 2 bases, with 17 bases between. Germline CDR1 MNHNS, CDR2 SASEGT. CDR3 protein: CASSEGNRVFGNQPQHF. The CDR3 nucleotides are TGTGCCAGCAGTGAGGGTAACAGGGTGTTTGGCAATCAGCCCCAGCATTTT.

This clonotype showed up just once. The chain links TRBV11-2 to TRBJ2-7; 14 bases agree with TRBD2. After removal of 1 base from V and 7 bases from J, the junction contained 6 bases not matched to a gene. Germline V gene sequence: CDR1 SGHAT, CDR2 FQNNGV. The CDR3 consists of 16 residues. The CDR3 nucleotides are TGTGCCAGCAGCTTAGGTGGGACTAGCGGGGGAGAGGAGCAGTACTTC. Its protein is CASSLGGTSGGEEQYF.

Concerning this clonotype: The junction differs from germline at one of its ends, possibly a read error. The chain employs TRBV10-3 and TRBJ2-6; 7 bases are a match to TRBD1. CDR3 size: 13 residues. CDR1 is ENHRY and CDR2 is SYGVKD in the germline V gene. Here the CDR3 reads CAISDQQGNTEAF. CDR3 sequence (DNA): TGTGCCATCAGTGATCAACAGGGGAACACTGAAGCTTTC.

The gene calls are TRBV2 and TRBJ2-5; D gene ambiguous. Trimming stripped 7 bases from V and 5 bases from J, with 5 bases between. The CDR3 length is 10 residues. From germline, CDR1 is SNHLY and CDR2 FYNNEI. The CDR3 sequence is CASKEETQYF. In nucleotides, the CDR3 is TGTGCCAGCAAGGAGGAGACCCAGTACTTC.

The chain couples TRBV15 to TRBJ1-1; D remains unclear. Germline V gene sequence: CDR1 LNHNV, CDR2 YYDKDF (reference sequence). This CDR3 comprises 11 residues. V dropped 1 base and J dropped 6 bases, with 3 bases sitting between them. CDR3 sequence: CATSRGAEAFF. The CDR3 nucleotides are TGTGCCACCAGCAGAGGGGCTGAAGCTTTCTTT.

This clonotype was detected many times. The CDR3 region has the DNA TGTGCCAGCAGCTTAGGGACTAGCGGGAGGGCGGGGGAGCTGTTTTTT. This sequence encodes CASSLGTSGRAGELFF. The chain couples TRBV7-2 to TRBJ2-2, with 15 bases lining up with TRBD2. The V gene end was trimmed by 1 base and the J gene end by 8 bases; junction bases not matched to a gene: 2. The CDR3 has 16 residues. Per the germline V gene, CDR1 is SGHTA and CDR2 is FQGNSA. The whole variable domain, filled in from reference TRBV7-2 and TRBJ2-2, reads GAGVSQSPSNKVTEKGKDVELRCDPISGHTALYWYRQSLGQGLEFLIYFQGNSAPDKSGLPSDRFSAERTGGSVSTLTIQRTQQEDSAVYLCASSLGTSGRAGELFFGEGSRLTVL.

This clonotype was recorded at least ten times. The chain carries TRBV24-1 and TRBJ1-4; the D is unclear. The V end lost 4 bases, the J end lost 3 bases, and 8 bases lay between the germline ends. This CDR3 comprises 14 residues. The germline V gene encodes CDR1 KGHDR and CDR2 SFDVKD. The CDR3 here is CATSDGSSNEKLFF. For the CDR3, the DNA is TGTGCCACCAGTGACGGGAGTTCTAATGAAAAACTGTTTTTT.

V and J are TRBV7-9 and TRBJ1-5; D remains ambiguous. The CDR3 extends over 15 amino acids. Per germline, CDR1 SEHNR and CDR2 FQNEAQ (reference sequence). Trimming stripped 4 bases from V and 2 bases from J, with 12 bases between. The CDR3 sequence: CASSSTGSGNQPQHF. The CDR3 DNA reads as TGTGCCAGCAGCTCCACGGGATCTGGCAATCAGCCCCAGCATTTT.

With regard to this clonotype: A much larger clone is a single base away; this may be a read error. The chain employs TRBV10-3 and TRBJ2-7, with a weak D call TRBD2 (6 bases). CDR1 and CDR2 from the germline V gene are ENHRY and SYGVKD. The CDR3 contains 14 residues. V was trimmed by 5 bases and J by 4 bases, leaving 15 bases between them. CDR3 DNA: TGTGCCATCAGTTACGGCCCGGGGGTGTACGAGCAGTACTTC. Translated: CAISYGPGVYEQYF.

This clonotype occurred a few times. The chain joins TRBV18 to TRBJ2-5, with a possible D match to TRBD1 (5 bases). The V end was cut by 2 bases, the J end by 1 base, with 11 bases between. Germline V lookup: CDR1 KGHSH, CDR2 LQKENI. The length of the CDR3 is 15 residues. This chain's CDR3 is CASSPIRGSQETQYF. DNA of the CDR3: TGTGCCAGCTCACCAATAAGGGGCAGCCAAGAGACCCAGTACTTC.

The count of this clonotype is one. CDR3 in DNA: TGTGCCACCAGCAGAGACGGTACGGCCAGTTCGGTCGGGGGCTACACCTTC. Its protein product is CATSRDGTASSVGGYTF. The chain has TRBV15 and TRBJ1-2; D unresolved. The CDR3 is made up of 17 amino acids. Germline CDR1 reads LNHNV; CDR2 reads YYDKDF (reference sequence). V lost 0 bases and J lost 8, with 22 bases in between.

This clonotype has at least ten counts. The V gene is TRBV29-1, the J gene TRBJ1-1; unclear D gene. Trimming shortened V by 4 bases and J by 1 base, and 7 bases separated the two germline ends. The CDR3 sequence is 12 residues long. Germline CDR1 and CDR2: SQVTM and ANQGSEA. CDR3 coding DNA: TGCAGCGTTGGGCGGGGGAACACTGAAGCTTTCTTT. This encodes CSVGRGNTEAFF.

This chain connects TRBV7-9 to TRBJ2-1, with D maybe TRBD2 (6 bases). The CDR3 contains 12 residues. Germline V gives CDR1 SEHNR, CDR2 FQNEAQ (reference sequence). Trimming cost V 0 bases and J 9 bases, with 6 bases left between them. The CDR3 DNA is TGTGCCAGCAGCTTAGCGCGGGGTGAGCAGTTCTTC. It codes for CASSLARGEQFF.

As regards this clonotype: Without the conserved terminal phenylalanine or tryptophan, this CDR3 likely stems from a read error. The rearrangement joins TRBV29-1 to TRBJ1-1; unclear D gene. Trimming removed 4 bases from V and 2 bases from J, with 8 bases in between. Germline lookup yields CDR1 SQVTM and CDR2 ANQGSEA. The CDR3 runs to 12 residues. The DNA of the CDR3 is TGCAGCGTTGGCTCCCCAAACACTGAAGCTTTCCTT. Translated, it gives CSVGSPNTEAFL.

V gene TRBV20-1 combines with J gene TRBJ1-2; D unclear. V was pared by 1 base and J by 4 bases, with 13 bases between. The CDR3 spans 14 residues. Germline lookup yields CDR1 DFQATT and CDR2 SNEGSKA (reference sequence). The CDR3 here is CSARGVGWSYGYTF. As DNA, the CDR3 is TGCAGTGCTAGAGGAGTGGGCTGGAGCTATGGCTACACCTTC.

The V gene is TRBV19, the J gene TRBJ1-5; D remains ambiguous. Per the germline V gene, CDR1 is LNHDA and CDR2 is SQIVND (reference sequence). The CDR3 runs to 15 residues. V was shortened by 8 bases and J by 6 bases, with 20 bases between the two germline ends. The CDR3: CASAVLEHSGQPQHF. In DNA, the CDR3 is TGTGCCAGTGCCGTATTAGAGCATAGCGGTCAGCCCCAGCATTTT.

V is TRBV10-3 and J is TRBJ2-7, with D possibly matching TRBD2 (5 bases). Germline values: CDR1 ENHRY, CDR2 SYGVKD. This CDR3 spans 13 amino acids. Trimming pared 7 bases from V and 5 bases from J, leaving 15 bases between. This chain's CDR3 is CAIKGGLADEQYF. CDR3 nucleotide sequence: TGTGCCATCAAGGGCGGGCTAGCTGACGAGCAGTACTTC.

V gene TRBV7-2 combines with J gene TRBJ1-6, with unresolved D. V gave up 3 bases and J gave up 11 bases, with 11 bases separating them. The CDR3 sequence is 13 residues long. CDR1 is SGHTA, CDR2 FQGNSA, per germline. CDR3 loop: CASSFNIGAPLHF. Written as DNA, the CDR3 is TGTGCCAGCAGCTTCAATATAGGAGCACCCCTCCACTTT.

The chain couples TRBV24-1 to TRBJ2-6, with D tentatively TRBD2 (5 bases). With 3 bases removed from V and 2 bases from J, the gap between germline ends came to 10 bases. The CDR3 has 16 residues. Looked up from germline, CDR1 is KGHDR and CDR2 is SFDVKD. Written as DNA, the CDR3 is TGTGCCACCAGTGATCCCCGGGATGCTGGGGCCAACGTCCTGACTTTC. Its translation: CATSDPRDAGANVLTF.

The table lists this clonotype with a few counts. The chain links TRBV9 to TRBJ2-3, with TRBD2 matching 15 bases. Per the germline V gene, CDR1 is SGDLS and CDR2 is YYNGEE. The CDR3 runs to 18 residues. Unmatched junction bases numbered 12, after V lost 6 bases and J lost 4 bases. This CDR3 reads CASNGGLAGGPGADTQYF. The CDR3 nucleotides read TGTGCCAGCAACGGCGGACTAGCGGGAGGGCCCGGCGCAGATACGCAGTATTTT.